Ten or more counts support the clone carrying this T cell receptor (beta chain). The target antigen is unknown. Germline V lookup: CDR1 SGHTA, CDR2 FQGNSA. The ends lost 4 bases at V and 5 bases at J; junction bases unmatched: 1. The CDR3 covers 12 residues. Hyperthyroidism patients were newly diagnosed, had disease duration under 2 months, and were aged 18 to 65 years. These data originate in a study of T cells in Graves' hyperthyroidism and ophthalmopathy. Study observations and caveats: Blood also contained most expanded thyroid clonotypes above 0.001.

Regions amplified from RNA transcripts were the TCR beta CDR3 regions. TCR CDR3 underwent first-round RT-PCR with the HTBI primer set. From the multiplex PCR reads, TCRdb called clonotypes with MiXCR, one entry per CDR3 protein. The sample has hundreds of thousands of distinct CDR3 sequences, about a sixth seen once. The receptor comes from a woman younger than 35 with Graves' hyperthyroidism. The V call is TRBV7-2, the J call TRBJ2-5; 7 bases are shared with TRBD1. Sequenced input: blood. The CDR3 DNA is TGTGCCAGCAGCTCCAGGGGGGAGACCCAGTACTTC. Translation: CASSSRGETQYF.